This T cell receptor beta chain was captured in a study of CD4 and CD8 cells across lung adenocarcinoma regions. MiXCR, run by TCRdb on the PCR reads, gives a single entry per CDR3 protein. The sample lists 20,000 to 25,000 distinct CDR3 sequences, about 54% seen once, with 27% in the top ten. Germline values: CDR1 SEHNR, CDR2 FQNEAQ (reference sequence). Trimming removed 5 bases at V and 8 bases at J, with 12 bases between. The CDR3 is made up of 13 amino acids. V and J are TRBV7-9 and TRBJ1-4, with D possibly matching TRBD1 (5 bases). The sequence came from a female donor with lung adenocarcinoma. The CD4 and CD8 labels of this study may be unreliable. Specimen: CD8+ T cells from the center of a lung tumor. CDR3 sequence: CASSPQGAEKLFF. For the CDR3, the DNA is TGTGCCAGCAGCCCCCAGGGAGCGGAAAAACTGTTTTTT.